This TCR beta chain was sequenced during a study of T and B cells in COVID-19 patients (dated by TCRdb to 2020 to 2021). Background on the whole study: In this study, adaptive immunity was profiled in COVID-19 patients who either had active infection or had recovered, using TRB and IGH repertoire sequencing of peripheral blood. A median age of around 35 years was recorded in the recovered cohort versus 67 years in the active-infection cohort. Critical illness requiring mechanical ventilation or ECMO was present in about 65% of the 20 patients in the active-infection cohort. An age-matched reference group of 39 healthy donors negative for COVID-19 antibodies served as the comparison for repertoire analyses. As many as 9 follow-up blood samples were taken per patient, and some of the samples covered different disease stages within the same individual. A recovered cohort was made up of some 18 patients contributing roughly 21 samples, mostly after mild to moderate COVID-19 managed as outpatients. In the active-infection cohort, about 90% of the 20 patients had comorbidities linked to unfavorable COVID-19 outcome. The TCR and BCR sequence repository comprised fewer than 40 patients and approximately 64 time points, with over 8 million TCR sequences analysed. Because samples were available both during active disease and after recovery, a couple of patients were counted in both the recovered and the active cohorts. What the authors observed across the whole study: Few blood samples were available from mildly ill patients while symptoms were present, and early samples from severe cases were likewise scarce. The size of the cohort was considered insufficient for assessing HLA contributions to COVID-19 susceptibility or severity. In active COVID-19, TRB repertoires were highly clonal, while at recovery, diversity and richness increased above the levels seen in healthy donors. Specific T cell subsets (CD4+/Treg/CD8+) and sorted SARS-CoV-2-responsive or tetramer+ T cells had not yet been sequenced, with those experiments still ongoing. The reported TCR clusters were stated to require prospective validation before clinical use. Patients with COVID-19 were reported to show strongly skewed TRBV/TRBJ gene usage. The recovered cohort had 2,400 or so exclusive TCR clusters, including 31 low-pGen clusters.

Concerning this clonotype itself: The antigen it recognizes is unknown. Germline is not matched at one junction end, which may reflect a read error.

Sequencer: Illumina MiSeq. Multiplex PCR with BIOMED2 TRB-A/B primer pools was used to amplify TRB rearrangements. Illumina-compatible adapters and 7-nucleotide sample barcodes were added to the amplicons in two consecutive PCRs. All library PCRs used Phusion HS II polymerase. The amplicons were purified from gel with the NucleoSpin Gel and PCR Clean-up kit, measured on Qubit, and then pooled at approximately 4.4 nM. Amplicon pool quality was checked on an Agilent 2100 Bioanalyzer before Illumina next-generation sequencing. From the authors' description of their analysis: Annotation of TRB rearrangements was done in MiXCR 3.0.8 with the default MiXCR reference library. Sequences with fewer than 2 reads and non-productive reads were filtered out, and every unique CDR3 nucleotide sequence was treated as a single clone. Clonality, diversity, richness and V-J gene usage were calculated in R 3.5.1. TCR clustering by CDR3 similarity used GLIPH2, with generation probabilities calculated by OLGA. Only GLIPH2 clusters with at least four unique TCR clonotypes present in at least three individuals were retained. The public reads were run again by TCRdb, first through fastp at Q25 and then through MiXCR, and only productive beta chains were kept. Rows matching on CDR3 protein sequence are summarized as one entry with the most common DNA and genes. Here the V and J calls rest on TCRdb's processing, not on the authors' analysis. In this sample the table shows approximately 3,000 distinct CDR3 sequences, 28% of which occur a single time. Around 62% of the sample is in the top ten clones.

TRB repertoires were amplified using roughly 240-550 ng of genomic DNA isolated from blood. The CDR3 numbers 14 residues from cysteine through phenylalanine. Just the 42-base CDR3 DNA is kept, in frame starting at base 1. CDR1 is given as MNHEY and CDR2 as SMNVEV, both from the germline V gene (reference sequence). The chain links TRBV27 with TRBJ2-1; the D match is possibly TRBD1 or TRBD2, with 7 bases aligned in each. This receptor was taken from a human donor with active COVID-19. The donor label of this sample is uncertain. Sequenced material: blood. The nucleotides read TGTGTCAGCACCGCGCAGGGGGGGAGAAATGAGCAGTTCTTC. It is translated as CVSTAQGGRNEQFF.